Detailed here is one TCR beta chain. Its specificity is unknown. The read terminates 3 residues before the CDR3 end, so the remaining end is supplied by the germline J gene. HPV was found by MY09/MY11 PCR and dot-blot genotyping. V dropped 6 bases and J dropped 9; count of bases not matched to a gene: 16. Germline CDR1 is DFQATT and CDR2 is SNEGSKA (reference sequence). This CDR3 region has 15 residues. These data are taken from a study of T cells in women clearing cervical HPV infection. Looking at the study overall: Controls gave blood once infection was undetectable; cases at lesion identification.

Overall study findings and caveats: TRBV6-7 relative abundance averaged 0.11% in cases and under 0.2% in controls.

The data were produced by immunoSEQ multiplex PCR, yet TCRdb's version contains in-frame clones alone and is incomplete. The sample includes under 45,000 clones. Sequencing input: blood buffy coat. The sequence derives from a woman aged 18 to 75 with a cervical HPV16 infection that either progressed to CIN3+ or cleared (not recorded which). The rearrangement joins TRBV20-1 to TRBJ2-1; TRBD2 agrees at 8 bases. The sequenced CDR3 bases are TGCAGTGCGGCTCGTCCCGGGACTAGGATAACTGAG. This translates into CSAARPGTRITE. From start to end, the CDR3 is CSAARPGTRITEQFF.